Listed below are T cell receptor beta chains from one sample, sequenced in a study of regulatory T cells in long-lasting Graves disease. TCRdb called the multiplex PCR reads again in MiXCR, with one record for every CDR3 protein. The sample contains approximately 360,000 distinct CDR3 sequences, 10% to 15% of which appear only once. These data were also reused for a study on T cells in Graves' hyperthyroidism and ophthalmopathy.

The sample here was peripheral blood mononuclear cells (PBMCs), taken at new diagnosis, from a patient treated with antithyroid drugs. The source of these receptors is a woman between 18 and 29 years old with Graves disease. CDR3s include the opening cysteine and the closing phenylalanine or tryptophan. The D gene is left open where the match is weak. Clone size, where shown, is once, few, many, or a class for clones that have expanded.

>TRBJ1-1|TRBV7-9|NA|TRBD1
TGTGCCAGCAGCGTAACCGGGACAGGGAATGAAGCTTTCTTT
CASSVTGTGNEAFF
>TRBJ1-4|TRBV24-1|NA|NA
TGTGCCACCAGTGATGGGGCGCCCGCAACTAATGAAAAACTGTTTTTT
CATSDGAPATNEKLFF
>TRBJ2-7|TRBV5-1|few|NA
TGCGCCAGCAGTCCCCCCTCCGTCGCCTACGAGCAGTACTTC
CASSPPSVAYEQYF
>TRBJ2-1|TRBV2|many|TRBD1
TGTGCCGCCGAAACGGGGACAGGGGGTTACGATGAGCAGTTCTTC
CAAETGTGGYDEQFF
>TRBJ2-6|TRBV12-3/TRBV12-4|many|TRBD1
TGTGCCAGCAGTACAGGGGCTTCGGGGGCCAACGTCCTGACTTTC
CASSTGASGANVLTF
>TRBJ1-1|TRBV5-1|few|TRBD1
TGCGCCAGCAGCTTGGTGCCAGGGGGGCCTGAAGCTTTCTTT
CASSLVPGGPEAFF
>TRBJ1-2|TRBV5-1|many|NA
TGCGCCAGCAGCGTAGGGGAGGAGAACTATGGCTACACCTTC
CASSVGEENYGYTF
>TRBJ2-1|TRBV28|many|TRBD1
TGTGCCAGCAGACCACCGGGACAGGGGAATGAGCAGTTCTTC
CASRPPGQGNEQFF
>TRBJ1-6|TRBV28|many|NA
TGTGCCAGCAGTTTATCGACAGGCTCACCCCTCCACTTT
CASSLSTGSPLHF
>TRBJ1-4|TRBV20-1|many|NA
TGCAGTGCTTCCTTCGGCAGATCCAATGAAAAACTGTTTTTT
CSASFGRSNEKLFF
>TRBJ1-5|TRBV27|many|NA
TGTGCCAGCAGTCCCGGGACACCTAATCAGCCCCAGCATTTT
CASSPGTPNQPQHF
>TRBJ2-3|TRBV7-9|many|NA
TGTGCCAGCGCTCAGAGATGGAGGACTAGCACAGATACGCAGTATTTT
CASAQRWRTSTDTQYF
>TRBJ2-1|TRBV12-3/TRBV12-4|many|NA
TGTGCCAGCAGTTTAGCGGTTTTTGGGGGACCGGGAAATGAGCAGTTCTTC
CASSLAVFGGPGNEQFF
>TRBJ1-2|TRBV5-8|many|NA
TGTGCCAGCAGCTTTGGGAGGATAGCTCGGAGCTATGGCTACACCTTC
CASSFGRIARSYGYTF
>TRBJ2-7|TRBV2|many|TRBD2
TGTGCCAGCAGTGAAACGGCGGGAGGGAGGTACGAGCAGTACTTC
CASSETAGGRYEQYF
>TRBJ2-4|TRBV12-3/TRBV12-4|many|NA
TGTGCCAGCAGTTTAGACAGCTCCAACATTCAGTACTTC
CASSLDSSNIQYF
>TRBJ2-2|TRBV29-1|NA|TRBD2
TGCAGCGTTGAAGGACTAGCGGGAGCTCGGACCGGGGAGCTGTTTTTT
CSVEGLAGARTGELFF
>TRBJ2-1|TRBV7-2|NA|TRBD2
TGTGCCAGCAGCTTAGCGCGCCTAGCGGGAGGATCTATTTTGAGCTCCTACAATGAGCAGTTCTTC
CASSLARLAGGSILSSYNEQFF
>TRBJ2-5|TRBV28|many|NA
TGTGCCAGCAGTCCCCCCTCCTTGGGTGCTACCTGGGGGCAAGAGACCCAGTACTTC
CASSPPSLGATWGQETQYF
>TRBJ2-1|TRBV6-2/TRBV6-3|few|NA
TGTGCCAGCAGTTACTCGAGGGGTAGCTCCTACAATGAGCAGTTCTTC
CASSYSRGSSYNEQFF
>TRBJ1-1|TRBV6-5|many|NA
TGTGCCAGCAGTTACACGACAGGTACTTCTGAAGCTTTCTTT
CASSYTTGTSEAFF
>TRBJ1-2|TRBV6-1|few|NA
TGTGCCAGCAGCCCCCAAGAGTCCCGCAACTATGGCTACACCTTC
CASSPQESRNYGYTF
>TRBJ2-7|TRBV28|many|TRBD1
TGTGCCACACAGGGGAACGAGCAGTACTTC
CATQGNEQYF
>TRBJ1-1|TRBV19|many|NA
TGTGCCAGTAGTACCGGACAGACGAACACTGAAGCTTTCTTT
CASSTGQTNTEAFF
>TRBJ1-5|TRBV7-6|many|NA
TGTGCCAGCAGCTTAATCCCCTCTGGGAATCAGCCCCAGCATTTT
CASSLIPSGNQPQHF
>TRBJ2-5|TRBV12-5|many|NA
TGTGCTAGTGGACACAAAATCAGGACGACGATAAGCCTCGGGGAGACCCAGTACTTC
CASGHKIRTTISLGETQYF